Listed below are T cell receptor beta chains from one sample, sequenced in a study of vaccination effects on CD4 cells after COVID-19. What these receptors recognize is not known. Sequencing used immunoSEQ multiplex PCR; TCRdb keeps in-frame clones, though not all of them. The table has roughly 35,000 clones, around 66% seen once. This specimen was CD4+ T cells from PBMCs cultured with HCoV-OC43 spike peptides, taken before COVID-19 vaccination. These receptors were taken from a human donor who received a COVID-19 vaccine. CDR3s include the opening cysteine and the closing phenylalanine or tryptophan. The D gene is left open where the match is weak. Expanded clones are given a class, and other clones once, few, many or no size at all.

>-|TRBV10-3|TRBJ2-7|-
CAISGREIEQYF
TGTGCCATCAGTGGTAGGGAGATCGAGCAGTACTTC
>TRBD1|TRBV18|TRBJ2-2|-
CASSPWRQGNGELFF
TGTGCCAGCTCACCATGGAGACAGGGGAACGGGGAGCTGTTTTTT
>-|TRBV4-1|TRBJ2-5|few
CASSQARTDGETQYF
TGCGCCAGCAGCCAAGCGCGGACTGACGGGGAGACCCAGTACTTC
>-|TRBV7-6|TRBJ2-5|-
CASSLAFQQETQYF
TGTGCCAGCAGCTTAGCCTTCCAACAAGAGACCCAGTACTTC
>TRBD2|TRBV14|TRBJ2-7|-
CASSLRTSGRGEQYF
TGTGCCAGCAGCCTACGGACTAGCGGGAGGGGGGAGCAGTACTTC
>TRBD2|TRBV10-1|TRBJ2-7|-
CASGSAGDKYF
TGCGCCAGCGGAAGCGCGGGAGACAAGTACTTC
>-|TRBV3-1/TRBV3-2|TRBJ1-1|-
CASSRQVDKGAFF
TGTGCCAGCAGCCGACAGGTTGATAAGGGAGCTTTCTTT
>-|TRBV5-1|TRBJ1-1|-
CASSPTPGQNTEAFF
TGCGCCAGCAGCCCGACCCCGGGACAGAACACTGAAGCTTTCTTT
>-|TRBV6-5|TRBJ2-7|-
CASSYSRGSEQYF
TGTGCCAGCAGTTACTCGAGGGGGTCCGAGCAGTACTTC
>TRBD1|TRBV9|TRBJ2-1|-
CASSVRTGTGAYNEQFF
TGTGCCAGCAGCGTCAGAACCGGGACAGGGGCATACAATGAGCAGTTCTTC
>-|TRBV7-2|TRBJ2-3|-
CASSLDPASLTDTQYF
TGTGCCAGCAGCTTAGATCCGGCGTCCCTTACAGATACGCAGTATTTT
>TRBD2|TRBV18|TRBJ2-2|-
CASSPPNNSGRGTGELFF
TGTGCCAGCTCACCACCCAATAATAGCGGGAGAGGTACCGGGGAGCTGTTTTTT
>-|TRBV6-1|TRBJ1-6|few
CASSDRSPLHF
TGTGCCAGCAGTGACCGTTCACCCCTCCACTTT
>-|TRBV14|TRBJ1-6|-
CASSQAGAVNNSPLHF
TGTGCCAGCAGCCAAGCGGGGGCTGTAAATAATTCACCCCTCCACTTT
>TRBD2|TRBV11-2|TRBJ2-7|-
CASSSLAASSYEQYF
TGTGCCAGCAGCTCCCTAGCGGCAAGCTCCTACGAGCAGTACTTC
>-|TRBV2|TRBJ1-1|-
CASSEWIGRNTEAFF
TGTGCCAGCAGTGAATGGATAGGGCGGAACACTGAAGCTTTCTTT
>-|TRBV30|TRBJ2-5|once
CAWSQGGETQYF
TGTGCCTGGAGTCAGGGTGGTGAGACCCAGTACTTC